Shown below are 32 T cell receptor beta chains from a single sample sequenced in a study of CD8 T cells in ankylosing spondylitis. TCRdb independently ran MiXCR on the 5' RACE reads; one entry per CDR3 protein. The sample has more than 400,000 distinct CDR3 sequences, over 4% seen once. The study's findings and limits: Several highly homologous variants made up a TCR beta motif, and this motif appeared characteristic of ankylosing spondylitis blood.

Their antigen targets remain unknown. What was sequenced was blood, either unsorted or a sorted T cell fraction (not recorded which). The source is a male donor with ankylosing spondylitis.

This clonotype was detected many times. This sequence joins TRBV7-2 and TRBJ1-1; D not resolved. The germline V gene has CDR1 SGHTA and CDR2 FQGNSA. The CDR3 has 13 amino acids. Trimming took 4 bases from V and 3 from J, leaving 9 bases between them. The CDR3 DNA follows: TGTGCCAGCAGCTCAGGACCCGACACTGAAGCTTTCTTT. It is translated as CASSSGPDTEAFF.

This clonotype came up many times. The DNA of the CDR3 is TGCAGTGCTCCCTACGGGACAGGGGCCCACGAGCAGTACTTC. It encodes CSAPYGTGAHEQYF. The chain combines TRBV20-1 with TRBJ2-7; 10 bases are a match to TRBD1. CDR1 and CDR2 from the germline V gene are DFQATT and SNEGSKA (reference sequence). V shed 5 bases and J 5 bases; nucleotides not matched to a gene: 9. This CDR3 has 14 amino acids.

This clonotype was seen at least ten times. V gene TRBV7-9 combines with J gene TRBJ2-7; 7 bases are a match to TRBD1. Germline values: CDR1 SEHNR, CDR2 FQNEAQ (reference sequence). The CDR3 loop spans 17 amino acids. The trim removed 4 bases at V and 2 bases at J, leaving 14 bases unmatched. CDR3 loop: CASSSNIGTAIAYEQYF. The CDR3 DNA reads TGTGCCAGCAGCTCAAACATAGGGACAGCTATTGCCTACGAGCAGTACTTC.

The chain is built from TRBV4-1 and TRBJ2-5; no definite D call. Deletions cut 6 bases from V and 0 bases from J, with 14 bases between. CDR1 is MGHRA and CDR2 is YSYEKL in the germline V gene. CDR3 size: 15 residues. CDR3 residues: CASRRRTVHQETQYF. In DNA, the CDR3 is TGCGCCAGCAGGCGCCGAACTGTACACCAAGAGACCCAGTACTTC.

This clonotype was observed at least ten times. The chain carries TRBV12-3 or TRBV12-4 and TRBJ2-4, with TRBD1 matching over 10 bases. The CDR3 contains 15 residues. Unmatched junction bases numbered 9, after V lost 4 bases and J lost 9 bases. CDR3 region: CASSSRGTGAGIQYF. CDR3 in DNA: TGTGCCAGCAGTTCCCGCGGGACAGGGGCTGGCATTCAGTACTTC.

This clonotype was seen a few times. The rearrangement uses TRBV18 and TRBJ1-2, with 7 bases fitting TRBD1. The CDR3 has 15 amino acids. Germline V gives CDR1 KGHSH, CDR2 LQKENI. J lost 0 bases, V lost 3 bases, and 4 bases had no gene match. The CDR3 DNA is TGTGCCAGCTCACCGGGGACAGCCCCTAACTATGGCTACACCTTC. Translating gives CASSPGTAPNYGYTF.

There are many counts of this clonotype. This chain joins TRBV5-1 and TRBJ1-4; D not certain. This CDR3 is built from 15 residues. Germline-derived CDR1 and CDR2 are SGHRS and YFSETQ. Trimming removed 3 bases from V and 0 bases from J, with 9 bases in between. The CDR3 nucleotides are TGCGCCAGCAGCTCGACGGTGGCAACTAATGAAAAACTGTTTTTT. It translates to CASSSTVATNEKLFF.

This clonotype was seen at least ten times. V is TRBV5-5 and J is TRBJ1-1; D gene unclear. Germline loops: CDR1 SGHKS, CDR2 YYEKEE (reference sequence). The length of the CDR3 is 14 residues. The V end lost 4 bases, the J end lost 1 base, and 11 bases lay between the germline ends. CDR3 nucleotide sequence: TGTGCCAGCAGCCCCAGACGGTGGAACACTGAAGCTTTCTTT. It translates to CASSPRRWNTEAFF. Drawing the rest from reference TRBV5-5 and TRBJ1-1, the complete variable domain is DAGVTQSPTHLIKTRGQQVTLRCSPISGHKSVSWYQQVLGQGPQFIFQYYEKEERGRGNFPDRFSARQFPNYSSELNVNALLLGDSALYLCASSPRRWNTEAFFGQGTRLTVV.

This clonotype was seen many times. The genes are TRBV7-8 and TRBJ2-7; a possible D gene is TRBD1 (6 bases). Germline assignment: CDR1 SGHVS and CDR2 FQNEAQ. The V gene lost 1 base and the J gene lost 0 bases, with 13 bases spanning the gap. CDR3 length equals 16 residues. CDR3 DNA sequence: TGTGCCAGCAGCTTAGACGTGGGGGCCCTCTCCTACGAGCAGTACTTC. Translation gives CASSLDVGALSYEQYF.

The rearrangement links TRBV15 to TRBJ2-2; tentatively, D is TRBD1 (5 bases). Germline loops: CDR1 LNHNV, CDR2 YYDKDF (reference sequence). V lost 0 bases, J lost 4 bases, and 9 bases lay in between. The CDR3 spans 15 residues. The CDR3 region is CATSRDRQPTGELFF. In DNA, the CDR3 is TGTGCCACCAGCAGAGATAGACAGCCCACCGGGGAGCTGTTTTTT.

This clonotype appeared many times. V and J are TRBV20-1 and TRBJ1-5; the D is unclear. This CDR3 spans 12 amino acids. Looked up from germline, CDR1 is DFQATT and CDR2 is SNEGSKA (reference sequence). The V end was cut by 6 bases, the J end by 2 bases, with 8 bases between. CDR3 sequence reads: CSASGGNQPQHF. The DNA of the CDR3 is TGCAGTGCGTCCGGGGGCAATCAGCCCCAGCATTTT.

There are many counts of this clonotype. This sequence joins TRBV4-3 and TRBJ2-7; no definite D call. Germline V gene lookup returns CDR1 LGHNA and CDR2 YSLEER. V was cut by 4 bases and J by 5 bases, with 18 bases left in between. This CDR3 is built from 15 residues. Here the CDR3 reads CASSLLRRGGDEQYF. In nucleotides, the CDR3 is TGCGCCAGCAGCCTTCTCCGACGCGGTGGGGACGAGCAGTACTTC.

This clonotype was seen many times. V gene TRBV10-3 combines with J gene TRBJ2-1; 9 bases line up with TRBD2. The CDR3 is 14 amino acids. With 0 bases clipped from V and 10 bases from J, the junction kept 4 bases outside the gene matches. The V gene's germline CDR1 is ENHRY and CDR2 SYGVKD. Here the CDR3 DNA reads TGTGCCATCAGTGAGTCGAATACTAGCGGGGAGCAGTTCTTC. The encoded protein is CAISESNTSGEQFF.

The table lists this clonotype with many counts. The V gene is TRBV20-1, the J gene TRBJ1-6, with TRBD1 identical over 10 bases. The CDR3 length is 13 residues. The germline gives CDR1 DFQATT, CDR2 SNEGSKA (reference sequence). Losses at the gene ends were 5 bases for V and 8 bases for J; bases not matched to a gene: 3. The CDR3 loop is CSASTGGYSPLHF. CDR3 nucleotide sequence: TGCAGTGCTTCGACAGGGGGCTATTCACCCCTCCACTTT.

This clonotype has a count of ten or more. The chain is built from TRBV28 and TRBJ1-6; unclear D gene. CDR1 MDHEN and CDR2 SYDVKM come from the germline V gene. The CDR3 extends over 16 amino acids. V lost 8 bases to trimming and J lost 0 bases, with 14 bases between them. For the CDR3, the DNA is TGTGCCAGCTTTGAGGGAGCGAGCTCCTATAATTCACCCCTCCACTTT. It yields the protein CASFEGASSYNSPLHF.

In its sample, this clonotype was seen a few times. V and J are TRBV28 and TRBJ2-1, with 13 bases fitting TRBD2. Germline values: CDR1 MDHEN, CDR2 SYDVKM. The CDR3 sequence is 17 residues long. The V gene end was trimmed by 8 bases and the J gene end by 6 bases; junction bases not matched to a gene: 13. This CDR3 reads CASRGTSGKRGGNEQFF. The CDR3 DNA reads TGTGCCAGCCGCGGGACTAGCGGGAAAAGGGGGGGCAATGAGCAGTTCTTC.

The chain links TRBV12-3 or TRBV12-4 to TRBJ2-3, with D perhaps TRBD2 (6 bases). This CDR3 is 17 amino acids long. Trimming removed 4 bases from V and 0 bases from J, with 17 bases in between. CDR3 region: CASSSRLGGVSTDTQYF. The CDR3 DNA reads TGTGCCAGCAGTTCCCGGCTCGGCGGGGTTAGCACAGATACGCAGTATTTT.

In regard to this clonotype: With a much larger clone just one base away, this may be a read error. The rearrangement links TRBV7-3 to TRBJ2-7, with TRBD1 matching over 7 bases. This CDR3 region has 15 residues. Germline CDR1 is SGHTA and CDR2 is FQGTGA. Unmatched junction bases numbered 8, after V lost 4 bases and J lost 2 bases. CDR3: CASSYDRASAYEQYF. The CDR3 DNA follows: TGTGCCAGCAGCTACGACAGGGCCTCAGCCTACGAGCAGTACTTC.

The CDR3 sequence: CASSAHRRQGQETQYF. CDR3 nucleotides: TGTGCCAGCAGCGCTCACCGACGACAGGGGCAAGAGACCCAGTACTTC. This sequence joins TRBV9 and TRBJ2-5; TRBD1 aligns across 8 bases. The CDR3 covers 16 residues. From germline, CDR1 is SGDLS and CDR2 YYNGEE. The J segment lost 2 bases and the V segment lost 3 bases, leaving 9 bases of the junction unmatched.

This clonotype was seen repeatedly, ten times or more. This chain joins TRBV5-6 and TRBJ2-1, with TRBD2 matching 12 bases. The J segment lost 0 bases and the V segment lost 7 bases, leaving 8 bases of the junction unmatched. The CDR3 runs 17 residues. Germline V CDR1 and CDR2: SGHDT, YYEEEE. The CDR3 is CASGTTSGGSSYNEQFF. DNA of the CDR3: TGTGCCAGCGGAACTACTAGCGGGGGGTCCTCCTACAATGAGCAGTTCTTC.

This clonotype occurred many times. V gene TRBV5-1 combines with J gene TRBJ2-3; TRBD2 might be the D (6 bases). V shed 5 bases and J shed 3 bases, with 16 bases lying between them. CDR1 is SGHRS, CDR2 YFSETQ, per germline. There are 15 residues in the CDR3. CDR3 protein: CASRPPGLLTDTQYF. The CDR3 DNA sequence: TGCGCCAGCAGGCCTCCTGGACTATTAACAGATACGCAGTATTTT. Looking up the rest from reference TRBV5-1 and TRBJ2-3 gives the full variable domain: KAGVTQTPRYLIKTRGQQVTLSCSPISGHRSVSWYQQTPGQGLQFLFEYFSETQRNKGNFPGRFSGRQFSNSRSEMNVSTLELGDSALYLCASRPPGLLTDTQYFGPGTRLTVL.

This rearrangement joins TRBV18 to TRBJ2-5; D uncertain. The V and J ends lost 0 bases and 5 bases respectively, with 13 bases between them. Germline assignment: CDR1 KGHSH and CDR2 LQKENI. The CDR3 spans 15 residues. The CDR3 sequence: CASSPPTRTPETQYF. The DNA of the CDR3 is TGTGCCAGCTCACCACCGACCAGAACACCGGAGACCCAGTACTTC.

This clonotype was seen many times. This sequence joins TRBV27 and TRBJ1-1; D might be TRBD1 (5 bases). Germline V gene lookup returns CDR1 MNHEY and CDR2 SMNVEV (reference sequence). Trimming stripped 3 bases from V and 4 bases from J, with 9 bases between. This CDR3 contains 13 residues. CDR3: CASSFSGRTEAFF. The CDR3, as DNA: TGTGCCAGCAGTTTCTCGGGGCGCACTGAAGCTTTCTTT.

This clonotype was seen more than once but under ten times. This chain connects TRBV18 to TRBJ2-7, with D tentatively TRBD1 or TRBD2 (5 bases each). The CDR3 runs to 16 residues. Germline-derived CDR1 and CDR2 are KGHSH and LQKENI. Trimming removed 3 bases at V and 0 bases at J, with 15 bases between. CDR3: CASSPIFGDASYEQYF. DNA of the CDR3: TGTGCCAGCTCACCGATTTTCGGGGACGCCTCCTACGAGCAGTACTTC.

Ten or more counts support this clonotype. The chain joins TRBV29-1 to TRBJ2-4; D not resolved. This CDR3 spans 10 amino acids. The germline V and J ends were trimmed by 1 base and 8 bases, with 3 bases remaining between them. CDR1 is SQVTM and CDR2 is ANQGSEA in the germline V gene. The CDR3 sequence: CSVEGDIQYF. In DNA, the CDR3 is TGCAGCGTTGAAGGGGACATTCAGTACTTC.

The sample holds many counts of this clonotype. The rearrangement uses TRBV6-1 and TRBJ2-3, with 7 bases fitting TRBD1. The V gene's germline CDR1 is MNHNS and CDR2 SASEGT. The trim removed 10 bases at V and 0 bases at J, leaving 7 bases unmatched. This CDR3 comprises 14 residues. The CDR3 coding sequence is TGTGCCATTCGAAGACAGGGTAGCACAGATACGCAGTATTTT. Translation gives CAIRRQGSTDTQYF.

This clonotype was counted at least ten times. In DNA form, the CDR3 reads TGCAGCGCCAGGGCTAGCAATCAGCCCCAGCATTTT. This translates into CSARASNQPQHF. This chain links TRBV29-1 with TRBJ1-5; tentatively, D is TRBD1 (5 bases). Trimming left V 7 bases short and J 0 bases short, with 7 bases between. The CDR3 extends over 12 amino acids. From germline, CDR1 is SQVTM and CDR2 ANQGSEA.

This clonotype has a handful of counts. The chain uses TRBV9 and TRBJ2-2; maybe TRBD2 (5 bases). The CDR3 length is 15 residues. Germline V gene data show CDR1 as SGDLS and CDR2 as YYNGEE. Trimming pared 8 bases from V and 5 bases from J, leaving 19 bases between. The CDR3 DNA reads TGTGCCAGTTTCCGGGATTCCAACCCAACCGGGGAGCTGTTTTTT. As protein: CASFRDSNPTGELFF.

The chain recombines TRBV6-2 or TRBV6-3 with TRBJ2-1, with a tentative D call TRBD2 (7 bases). Germline V gene lookup returns CDR1 MNHEY and CDR2 SVGEGT. The CDR3 runs to 15 residues. V was clipped by 5 bases and J by 4 bases, with 15 bases between them. This CDR3 reads CASSQRGAAYNEQFF. Written as DNA, the CDR3 is TGTGCCAGCAGTCAACGGGGGGCCGCGTACAATGAGCAGTTCTTC.

This clonotype occurred many times. The rearrangement links TRBV7-2 to TRBJ2-3; no clear D gene. CDR1 is SGHTA, CDR2 FQGNSA, per germline. This CDR3 spans 15 amino acids. The V gene lost 0 bases and the J gene lost 0 bases, with 7 bases spanning the gap. This CDR3 is CASSLAVHSTDTQYF. CDR3 in DNA: TGTGCCAGCAGCTTAGCTGTACATAGCACAGATACGCAGTATTTT.

This clonotype came up many times. This chain uses TRBV28 with TRBJ2-4; the match to TRBD2 covers 11 bases. V trimming: 2 bases; J trimming: 9 bases; junction bases outside the gene matches: 12. CDR1 and CDR2 (germline): MDHEN, SYDVKM. The CDR3 contains 17 residues. The CDR3 bases are TGTGCCAGCAGTTTACCACTAGCGGGAGAAGGGGATACCATTCAGTACTTC. This translates into CASSLPLAGEGDTIQYF. The full variable domain, rest sourced from reference TRBV28 and TRBJ2-4, is DVKVTQSSRYLVKRTGEKVFLECVQDMDHENMFWYRQDPGLGLRLIYFSYDVKMKEKGDIPEGYSVSREKKERFSLILESASTNQTSMYLCASSLPLAGEGDTIQYFGAGTRLSVL.

This clonotype was observed at least ten times. V usage is TRBV7-9 and J usage is TRBJ2-7, with TRBD1 as a possible D gene (6 bases). The germline gives CDR1 SEHNR, CDR2 FQNEAQ (reference sequence). The V end was cut by 5 bases, the J end by 6 bases, with 20 bases between. The CDR3 totals 15 residues. The DNA for the CDR3 is TGTGCCAGCAGCCCTAACAGGGCAGGGATCGCCGAGCAGTACTTC. This sequence encodes CASSPNRAGIAEQYF.